This T cell receptor beta chain was observed in a study of CD8+ T cells in alopecia areata. This clone was counted a few times. Its antigen remains unidentified. Broader study findings: Scalp lesions, especially in alopecia totalis/universalis, had higher clonality than normal scalp.

A few patients' sorted CD4+ cells yielded CD25+CD127- cells. RNA, once extracted, was reverse transcribed into cDNA for use as the sequencing template. Sequenced by immunoSEQ multiplex PCR; TCRdb stores in-frame clones only, minus some. The sample records tens of thousands of clones, 60% to 70% being singletons. The V gene's germline CDR1 is SGHTA and CDR2 FQGTGA. V gave up 6 bases and J gave up 4 bases, with 15 bases separating them. The CDR3 contains 14 residues. The sequenced sample was CD4+ Tregs sorted from blood. V and J are TRBV7-3 and TRBJ1-1; D possibly corresponds to TRBD1 (5 bases). This receptor was identified in a human donor with alopecia areata. CDR3 amino acids: CASRRDGLSTEAFF. The CDR3 bases are TGTGCCAGCAGAAGGGACGGACTCAGCACTGAAGCTTTCTTT.